This TCR beta chain came from a study of T-cell memory formation after mild COVID-19. MiXCR was run by TCRdb on the 5' RACE reads, yielding one entry per CDR3 protein. The sample includes about 340,000 distinct CDR3 sequences, approximately 12% of them seen just once. The sequencing sample was made of PBMCs or a T cell subset sorted from them (not recorded which). The sequence derives from a man between 18 and 29 years old who had mild COVID-19 (a few samples of this study predate the infection). Cell type and time point are not known.

This CDR3 reads CASGARVLGGYTF. DNA of the CDR3: TGTGCCAGTGGCGCACGGGTTTTGGGTGGCTACACCTTC. The chain carries TRBV19 and TRBJ1-2, with D uncertain. Germline CDR1 reads LNHDA; CDR2 reads SQIVND (reference sequence). V lost 8 bases, J lost 7 bases, and 17 bases lay in between. The CDR3 has 13 amino acids.